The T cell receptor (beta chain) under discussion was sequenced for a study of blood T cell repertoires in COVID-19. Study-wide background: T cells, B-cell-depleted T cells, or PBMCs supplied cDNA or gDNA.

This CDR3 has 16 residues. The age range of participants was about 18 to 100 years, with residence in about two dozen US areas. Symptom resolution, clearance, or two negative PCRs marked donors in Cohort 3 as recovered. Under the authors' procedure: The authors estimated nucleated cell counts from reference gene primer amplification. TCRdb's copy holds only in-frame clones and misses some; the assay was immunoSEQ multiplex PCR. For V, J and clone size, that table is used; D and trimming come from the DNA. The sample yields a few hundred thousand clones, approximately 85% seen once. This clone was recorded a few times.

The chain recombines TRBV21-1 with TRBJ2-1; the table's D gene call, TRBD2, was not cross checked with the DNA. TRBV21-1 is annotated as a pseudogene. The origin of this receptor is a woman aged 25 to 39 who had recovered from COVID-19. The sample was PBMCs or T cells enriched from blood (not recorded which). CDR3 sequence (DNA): TGTGCCAGCAGCAAAGCAATGTGGAGGAGCTACAATGAGCAGTTCTTC. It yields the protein CASSKAMWRSYNEQFF.